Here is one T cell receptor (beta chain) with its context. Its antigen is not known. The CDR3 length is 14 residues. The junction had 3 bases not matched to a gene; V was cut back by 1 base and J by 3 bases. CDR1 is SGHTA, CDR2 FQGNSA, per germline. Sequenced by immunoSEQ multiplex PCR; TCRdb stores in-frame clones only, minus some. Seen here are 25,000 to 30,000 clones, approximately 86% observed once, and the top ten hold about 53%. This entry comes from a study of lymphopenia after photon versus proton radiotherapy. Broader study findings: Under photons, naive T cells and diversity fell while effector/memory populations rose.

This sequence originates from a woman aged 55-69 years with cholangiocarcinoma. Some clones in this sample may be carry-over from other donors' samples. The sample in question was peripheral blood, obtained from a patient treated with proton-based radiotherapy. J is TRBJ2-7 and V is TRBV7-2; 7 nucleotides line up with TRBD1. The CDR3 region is CASSLEGQNYEQYF. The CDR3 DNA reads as TGTGCCAGCAGCTTAGAGGGACAGAACTACGAGCAGTACTTC. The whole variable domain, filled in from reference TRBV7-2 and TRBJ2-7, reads GAGVSQSPSNKVTEKGKDVELRCDPISGHTALYWYRQSLGQGLEFLIYFQGNSAPDKSGLPSDRFSAERTGGSVSTLTIQRTQQEDSAVYLCASSLEGQNYEQYFGPGTRLTVT.